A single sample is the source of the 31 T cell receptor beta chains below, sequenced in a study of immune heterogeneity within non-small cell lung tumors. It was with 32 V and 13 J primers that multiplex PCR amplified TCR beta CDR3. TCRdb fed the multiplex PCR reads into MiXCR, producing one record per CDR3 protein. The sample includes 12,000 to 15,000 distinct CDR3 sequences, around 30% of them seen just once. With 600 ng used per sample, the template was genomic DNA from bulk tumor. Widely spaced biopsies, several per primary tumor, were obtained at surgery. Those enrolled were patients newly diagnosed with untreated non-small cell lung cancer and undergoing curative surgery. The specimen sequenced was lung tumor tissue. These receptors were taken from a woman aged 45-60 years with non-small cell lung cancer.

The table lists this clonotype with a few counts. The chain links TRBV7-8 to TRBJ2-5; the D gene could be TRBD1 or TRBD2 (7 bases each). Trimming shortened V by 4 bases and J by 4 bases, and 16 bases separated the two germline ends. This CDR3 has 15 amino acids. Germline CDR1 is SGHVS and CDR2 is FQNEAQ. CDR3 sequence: CASSSGDSGAETQYF. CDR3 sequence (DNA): TGTGCCAGCAGCTCGGGGGACAGCGGGGCAGAGACCCAGTACTTC.

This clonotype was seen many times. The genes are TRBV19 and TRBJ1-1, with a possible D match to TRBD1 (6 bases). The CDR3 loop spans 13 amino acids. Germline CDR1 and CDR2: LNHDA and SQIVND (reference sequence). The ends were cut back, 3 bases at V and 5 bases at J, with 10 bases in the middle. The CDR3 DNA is TGTGCCAGTAGTATTGAAGGGGGTACTGAAGCTTTCTTT. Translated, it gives CASSIEGGTEAFF.

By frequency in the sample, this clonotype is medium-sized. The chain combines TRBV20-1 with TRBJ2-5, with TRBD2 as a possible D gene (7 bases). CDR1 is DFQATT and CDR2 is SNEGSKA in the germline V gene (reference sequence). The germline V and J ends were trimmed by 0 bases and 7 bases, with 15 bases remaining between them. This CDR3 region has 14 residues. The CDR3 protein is CSAREWGGRGTQYF. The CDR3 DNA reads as TGCAGTGCTAGAGAGTGGGGGGGGCGGGGGACCCAGTACTTC.

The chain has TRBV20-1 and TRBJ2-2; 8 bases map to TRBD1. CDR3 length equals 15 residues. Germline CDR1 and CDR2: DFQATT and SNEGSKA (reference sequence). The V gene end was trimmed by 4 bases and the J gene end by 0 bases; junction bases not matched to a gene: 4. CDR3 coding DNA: TGCAGTGCTATAACGGACAGGGCGAACACCGGGGAGCTGTTTTTT. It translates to CSAITDRANTGELFF.

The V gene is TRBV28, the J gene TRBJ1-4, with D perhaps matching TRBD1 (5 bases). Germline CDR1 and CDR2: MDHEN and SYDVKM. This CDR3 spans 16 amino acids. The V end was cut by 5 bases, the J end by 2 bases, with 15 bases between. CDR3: CASSNWGGGTNEKLFF. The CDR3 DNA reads TGTGCCAGCAGTAACTGGGGTGGGGGGACTAATGAAAAACTGTTTTTT.

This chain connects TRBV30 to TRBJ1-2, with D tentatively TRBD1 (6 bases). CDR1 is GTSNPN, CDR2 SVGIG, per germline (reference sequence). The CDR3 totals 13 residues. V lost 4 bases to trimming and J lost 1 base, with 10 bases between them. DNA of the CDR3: TGTGCCTGGACCAAAGGGGGTAACTATGGCTACACCTTC. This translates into CAWTKGGNYGYTF.

CDR3 DNA sequence: TGTGCCAGCAGCGAACGAGTGGACAGGGGGCTCGGCTACACCTTC. It translates to CASSERVDRGLGYTF. This sequence joins TRBV9 and TRBJ1-2; 11 bases are a match to TRBD1. Germline assignment: CDR1 SGDLS and CDR2 YYNGEE. V lost 3 bases to trimming and J lost 8 bases; unmatched junction nucleotides: 9. This CDR3 has 15 residues.

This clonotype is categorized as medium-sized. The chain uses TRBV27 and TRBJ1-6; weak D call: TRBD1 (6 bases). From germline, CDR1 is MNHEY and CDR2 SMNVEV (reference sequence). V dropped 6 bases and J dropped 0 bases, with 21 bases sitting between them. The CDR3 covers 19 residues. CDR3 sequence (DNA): TGTGCCAGCAGAAGACACGGTGCAGGGGAGTACTCCTATAATTCACCCCTCCACTTT. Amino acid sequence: CASRRHGAGEYSYNSPLHF.

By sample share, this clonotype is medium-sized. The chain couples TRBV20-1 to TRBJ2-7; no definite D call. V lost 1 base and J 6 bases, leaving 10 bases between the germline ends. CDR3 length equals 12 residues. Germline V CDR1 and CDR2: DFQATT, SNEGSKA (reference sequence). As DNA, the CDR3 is TGCAGTGCTAGAGGAGAAGGGTTCGAGCAGTACTTC. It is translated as CSARGEGFEQYF.

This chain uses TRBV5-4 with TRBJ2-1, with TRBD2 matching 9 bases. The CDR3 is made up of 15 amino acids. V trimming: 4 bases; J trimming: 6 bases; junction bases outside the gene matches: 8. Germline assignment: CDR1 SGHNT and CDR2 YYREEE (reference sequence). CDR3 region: CASSAPSGTRNEQFF. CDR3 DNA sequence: TGTGCCAGCAGCGCGCCTAGCGGGACTCGCAATGAGCAGTTCTTC.

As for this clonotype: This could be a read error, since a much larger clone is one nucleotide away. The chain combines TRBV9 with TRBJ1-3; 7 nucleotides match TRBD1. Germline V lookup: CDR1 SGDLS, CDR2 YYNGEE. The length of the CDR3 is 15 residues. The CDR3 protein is CVSSDLQGKGNTIYF. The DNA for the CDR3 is TGTGTCAGCAGCGATTTACAGGGGAAGGGAAACACCATATATTTT.

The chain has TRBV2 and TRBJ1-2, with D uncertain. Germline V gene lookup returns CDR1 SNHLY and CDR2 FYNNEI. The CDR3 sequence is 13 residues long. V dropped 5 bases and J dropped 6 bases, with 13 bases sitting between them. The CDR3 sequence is CASSFRAGDGYTF. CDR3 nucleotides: TGTGCCAGCAGTTTTAGGGCAGGCGATGGCTACACCTTC.

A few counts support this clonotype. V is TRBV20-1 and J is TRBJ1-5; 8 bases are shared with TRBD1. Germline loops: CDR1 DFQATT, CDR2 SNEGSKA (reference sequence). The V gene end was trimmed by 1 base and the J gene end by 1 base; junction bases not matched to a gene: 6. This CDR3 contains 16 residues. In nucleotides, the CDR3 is TGCAGTGCTAGAGGACAGGGGATGGTCAGCAATCAGCCCCAGCATTTT. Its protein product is CSARGQGMVSNQPQHF.

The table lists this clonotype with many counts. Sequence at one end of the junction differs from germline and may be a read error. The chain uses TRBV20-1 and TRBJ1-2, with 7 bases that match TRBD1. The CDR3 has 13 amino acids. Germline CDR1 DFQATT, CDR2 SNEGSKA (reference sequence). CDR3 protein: CSAGEIRGKGYTF. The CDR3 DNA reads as TGCAGTGCTGGAGAGATCAGGGGGAAGGGCTACACCTTC.

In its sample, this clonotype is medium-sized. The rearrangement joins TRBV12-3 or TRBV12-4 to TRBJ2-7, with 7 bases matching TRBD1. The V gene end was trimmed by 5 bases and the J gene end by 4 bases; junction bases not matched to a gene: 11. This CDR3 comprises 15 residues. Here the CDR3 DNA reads TGTGCCAGCAGTCCCCTCCGGGACAGTCAATACGAGCAGTACTTC. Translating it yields CASSPLRDSQYEQYF.

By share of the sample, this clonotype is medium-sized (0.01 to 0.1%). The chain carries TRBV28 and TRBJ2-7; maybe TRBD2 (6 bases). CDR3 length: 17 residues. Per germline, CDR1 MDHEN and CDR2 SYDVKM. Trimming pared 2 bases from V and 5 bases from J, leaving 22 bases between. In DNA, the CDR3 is TGTGCCAGCAGTTTACATGGCCCGGGGCATCCGGGGGACGAGCAGTACTTC. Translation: CASSLHGPGHPGDEQYF.

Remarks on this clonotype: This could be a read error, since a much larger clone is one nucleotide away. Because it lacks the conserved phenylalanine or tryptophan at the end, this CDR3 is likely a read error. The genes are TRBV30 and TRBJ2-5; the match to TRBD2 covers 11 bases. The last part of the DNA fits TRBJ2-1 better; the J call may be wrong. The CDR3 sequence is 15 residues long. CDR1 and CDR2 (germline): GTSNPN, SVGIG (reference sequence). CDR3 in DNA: TGTGCCTGGACGCCACTAGCGGGAGTTCTGGATGAGCAGTTCTTA. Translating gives CAWTPLAGVLDEQFL.

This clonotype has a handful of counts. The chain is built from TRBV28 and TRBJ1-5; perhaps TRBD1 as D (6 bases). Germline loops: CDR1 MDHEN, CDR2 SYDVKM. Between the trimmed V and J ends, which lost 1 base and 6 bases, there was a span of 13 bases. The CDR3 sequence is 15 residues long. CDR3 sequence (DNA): TGTGCCAGCAGTTTATCTCAGGGGTACGGTCAGCCCCAGCATTTT. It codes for CASSLSQGYGQPQHF.

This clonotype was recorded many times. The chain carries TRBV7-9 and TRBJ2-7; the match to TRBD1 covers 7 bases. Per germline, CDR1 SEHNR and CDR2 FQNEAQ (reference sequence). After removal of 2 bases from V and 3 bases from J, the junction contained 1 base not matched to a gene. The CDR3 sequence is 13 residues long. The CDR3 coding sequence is TGTGCCAGCAGCTTAAGGGACAGCTACGAGCAGTACTTC. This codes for CASSLRDSYEQYF.

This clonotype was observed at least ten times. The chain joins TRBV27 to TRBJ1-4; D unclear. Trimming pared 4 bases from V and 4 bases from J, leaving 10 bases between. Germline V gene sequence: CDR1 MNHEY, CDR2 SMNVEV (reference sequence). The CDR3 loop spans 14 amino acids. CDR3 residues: CASSSHYNNEKLFF. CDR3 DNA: TGTGCCAGCAGTTCTCACTACAATAATGAAAAACTGTTTTTT.

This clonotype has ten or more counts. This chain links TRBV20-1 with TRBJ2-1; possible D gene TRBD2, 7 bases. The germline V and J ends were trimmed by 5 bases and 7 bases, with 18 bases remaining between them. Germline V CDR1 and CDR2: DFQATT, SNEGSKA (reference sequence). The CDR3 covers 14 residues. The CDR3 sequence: CSASRGGGLNEQFF. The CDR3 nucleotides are TGCAGTGCTTCGAGGGGGGGGGGTTTGAATGAGCAGTTCTTC.

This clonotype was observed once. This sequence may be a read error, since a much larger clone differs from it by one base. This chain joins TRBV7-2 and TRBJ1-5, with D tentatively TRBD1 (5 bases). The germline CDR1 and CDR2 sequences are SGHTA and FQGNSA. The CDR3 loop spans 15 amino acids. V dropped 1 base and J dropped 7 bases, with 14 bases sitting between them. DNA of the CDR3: TGTGCCAGCAGCTTAGTGTCAGGGAGCTTGCAGCCCCAGCATTTT. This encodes CASSLVSGSLQPQHF. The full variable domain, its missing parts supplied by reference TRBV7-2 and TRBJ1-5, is GAGVSQSPSNKVTEKGKDVELRCDPISGHTALYWYRQSLGQGLEFLIYFQGNSAPDKSGLPSDRFSAERTGGSVSTLTIQRTQQEDSAVYLCASSLVSGSLQPQHFGDGTRLSIL.

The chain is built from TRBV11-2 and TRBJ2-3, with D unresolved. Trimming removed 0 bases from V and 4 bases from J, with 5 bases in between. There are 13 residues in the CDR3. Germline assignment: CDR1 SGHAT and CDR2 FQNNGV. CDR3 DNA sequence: TGTGCCAGCAGCTTAGAGTTTGCAGATACGCAGTATTTT. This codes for CASSLEFADTQYF.

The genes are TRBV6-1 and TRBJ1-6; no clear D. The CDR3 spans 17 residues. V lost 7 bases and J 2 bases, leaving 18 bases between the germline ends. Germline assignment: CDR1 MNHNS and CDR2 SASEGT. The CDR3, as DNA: TGTGCCAGCAACCCCACTCTTGGGGAAACCTATAATTCACCCCTCCACTTT. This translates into CASNPTLGETYNSPLHF.

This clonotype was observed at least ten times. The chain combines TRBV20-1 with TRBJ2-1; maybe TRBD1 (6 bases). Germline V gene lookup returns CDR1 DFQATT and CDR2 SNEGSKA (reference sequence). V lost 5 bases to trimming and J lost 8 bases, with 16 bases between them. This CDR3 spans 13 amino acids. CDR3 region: CSAPGEDRHEQFF. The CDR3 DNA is TGCAGTGCTCCAGGTGAAGACAGGCATGAGCAGTTCTTC.

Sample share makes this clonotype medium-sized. In DNA form, the CDR3 reads TGCAGTGCTAGAGATATTGCGTTCCCCCCCGGGTATGGCTACACCTTC. It encodes CSARDIAFPPGYGYTF. The rearrangement links TRBV20-1 to TRBJ1-2; D call uncertain. There are 16 residues in the CDR3. V was pared by 0 bases and J by 5 bases, with 19 bases between. The germline CDR1 and CDR2 sequences are DFQATT and SNEGSKA (reference sequence).

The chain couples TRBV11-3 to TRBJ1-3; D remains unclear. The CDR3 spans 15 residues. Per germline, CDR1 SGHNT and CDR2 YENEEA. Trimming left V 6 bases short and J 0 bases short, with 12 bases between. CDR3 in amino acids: CASSFTVTSGNTIYF. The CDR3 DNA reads TGTGCCAGCAGTTTCACGGTGACCTCTGGAAACACCATATATTTT.

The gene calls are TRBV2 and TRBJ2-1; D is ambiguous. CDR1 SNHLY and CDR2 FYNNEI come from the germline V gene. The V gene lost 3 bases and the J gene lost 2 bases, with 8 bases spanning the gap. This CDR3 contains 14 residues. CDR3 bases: TGTGCCAGCAGTGAGGCTAGTGCCTACAATGAGCAGTTCTTC. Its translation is CASSEASAYNEQFF.

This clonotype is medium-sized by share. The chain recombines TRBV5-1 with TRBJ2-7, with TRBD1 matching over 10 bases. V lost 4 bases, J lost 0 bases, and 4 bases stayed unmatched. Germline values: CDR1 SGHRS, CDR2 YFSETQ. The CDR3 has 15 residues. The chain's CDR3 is CASSRGTGDSYEQYF. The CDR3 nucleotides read TGCGCCAGCAGCCGGGGGACAGGGGACTCCTACGAGCAGTACTTC.

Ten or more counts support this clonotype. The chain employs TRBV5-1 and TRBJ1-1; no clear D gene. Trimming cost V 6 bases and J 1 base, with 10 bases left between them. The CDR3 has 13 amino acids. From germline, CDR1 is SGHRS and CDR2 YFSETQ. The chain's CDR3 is CASKEGSNTEAFF. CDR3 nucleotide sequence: TGCGCCAGCAAGGAGGGTTCGAACACTGAAGCTTTCTTT.

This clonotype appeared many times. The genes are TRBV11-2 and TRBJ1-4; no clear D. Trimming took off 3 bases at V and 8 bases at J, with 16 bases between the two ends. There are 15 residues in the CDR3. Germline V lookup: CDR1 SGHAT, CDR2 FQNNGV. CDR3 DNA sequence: TGTGCCAGCAGCTTCGGCCCGGAATTGGGGGAAAAACTGTTTTTT. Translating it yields CASSFGPELGEKLFF.